A single sample gave rise to the 29 T cell receptor beta chains below, sequenced in a study of regulatory T cells in long-lasting Graves disease. As for time point: newly diagnosed GD, antithyroid drugs for less than 3 months. The TCR library was made from RNA extracted from PBMCs. iRepertoire HTBI primers and Arm-PCR of CDR3 regions built TCR beta libraries. TCRdb re-called the multiplex PCR reads through MiXCR, storing one row per CDR3 protein. The sample lists 450,000 to 700,000 distinct CDR3 sequences, 13% seen once, with 8.5% to 10% in the top ten. The same specimen was also included in a second study, on T cells in Graves' hyperthyroidism and ophthalmopathy.

The source material was peripheral blood mononuclear cells (PBMCs), sampled at new diagnosis, from a patient treated with antithyroid drugs. Every receptor here comes from a man aged 25-45 years with Graves disease.

As concerns this clonotype: This sequence may be a read error, since a much larger clone differs from it by one base. The genes are TRBV6-7 and TRBJ2-7; D is possibly TRBD1 (7 bases). TRBV6-7 has ORF status, its function being uncertain. The V gene lost 4 bases and the J gene lost 1 base, with 20 bases spanning the gap. The CDR3 length is 17 residues. The CDR3 loop is CASSSPRGTENSYEQYF. CDR3 nucleotide sequence: TGTGCCAGCAGTTCGCCTCGCGGGACAGAAAATTCCTACGAGCAGTACTTC.

The chain has TRBV24-1 and TRBJ2-1; TRBD2 agrees at 7 bases. J was trimmed by 0 bases and V by 2 bases; bases with no gene match: 3. The CDR3 is 16 residues long. Germline V gives CDR1 KGHDR, CDR2 SFDVKD. CDR3 DNA sequence: TGTGCCACCAGTGATTCCAGCGGGACCTCCTACAATGAGCAGTTCTTC. As protein: CATSDSSGTSYNEQFF.

This clonotype was picked up a small number of times. The CDR3 is CASSFGGLRADEQYF. The CDR3 DNA reads as TGTGCCAGCAGCTTCGGGGGACTCCGCGCCGACGAGCAGTACTTC. This chain uses TRBV7-6 with TRBJ2-7; possibly TRBD2 for D (6 bases). V dropped 3 bases and J dropped 5 bases, with 17 bases sitting between them. This CDR3 is 15 amino acids long. In germline, CDR1 is SGHVS, CDR2 FNYEAQ.

This rearrangement joins TRBV20-1 to TRBJ2-3, with a weak D call TRBD1 (6 bases). The V end lost 3 bases, the J end lost 2 bases, and 12 bases lay between the germline ends. CDR1 is DFQATT, CDR2 SNEGSKA, per germline (reference sequence). CDR3 size: 14 residues. The CDR3 DNA sequence: TGCAGTGCTAGTTCACAGGGACACACAGATACGCAGTATTTT. As protein: CSASSQGHTDTQYF.

The chain employs TRBV29-1 and TRBJ1-5, with a weak D call TRBD1 (5 bases). The CDR3 sequence is 14 residues long. Germline lookup yields CDR1 SQVTM and CDR2 ANQGSEA. Trimming stripped 7 bases from V and 2 bases from J, with 15 bases between. This chain's CDR3 is CSAAVGRGNQPQHF. CDR3 DNA sequence: TGCAGCGCCGCCGTGGGGCGCGGCAATCAGCCCCAGCATTTT.

This clonotype was detected only a few times. The chain joins TRBV30 to TRBJ1-2, with 10 nucleotides matching TRBD1. CDR1 and CDR2 from the germline V gene are GTSNPN and SVGIG (reference sequence). The ends lost 3 bases at V and 7 bases at J; junction bases unmatched: 8. The CDR3 is made up of 14 amino acids. CDR3 protein: CAWRTTGGAGGYTF. In DNA form, the CDR3 reads TGTGCCTGGAGGACGACAGGGGGCGCCGGTGGCTACACCTTC.

This clonotype was seen repeatedly, ten times or more. The V call is TRBV29-1, the J call TRBJ2-3; TRBD1 aligns across 7 bases. The V segment lost 3 bases and the J segment 5 bases; nucleotides outside the gene matches: 8. The CDR3 runs 14 residues. CDR1 SQVTM and CDR2 ANQGSEA come from the germline V gene. The CDR3 sequence: CSVDFGQVGDTQYF. CDR3 bases: TGCAGCGTTGATTTTGGACAGGTGGGAGATACGCAGTATTTT.

This clonotype occurred many times. V gene TRBV29-1 combines with J gene TRBJ2-3, with D hard to call. Germline assignment: CDR1 SQVTM and CDR2 ANQGSEA. V was cut by 6 bases and J by 0 bases, with 7 bases left in between. CDR3 length equals 12 residues. CDR3 sequence: CSVRSSTDTQYF. The CDR3 region has the DNA TGCAGCGTACGGAGTAGCACAGATACGCAGTATTTT.

In this sample, this clonotype turned up many times. The CDR3 sequence: CASSRGIGTGELFF. CDR3 DNA: TGTGCCAGCAGCAGGGGGATCGGCACCGGGGAGCTGTTTTTT. V is TRBV2 and J is TRBJ2-2, with 7 positions matching TRBD1. J lost 4 bases, V lost 6 bases, and 5 bases had no gene match. Germline V lookup: CDR1 SNHLY, CDR2 FYNNEI. The CDR3 extends over 14 amino acids.

The sample holds many counts of this clonotype. V and J are TRBV7-9 and TRBJ1-4; D not resolved. CDR1 is SEHNR and CDR2 is FQNEAQ in the germline V gene (reference sequence). The germline V and J ends were trimmed by 1 base and 8 bases, with 14 bases remaining between them. CDR3 length equals 15 residues. CDR3 bases: TGTGCCAGCAGCTTAGGAGGGCGTGTCACCGAAAAACTGTTTTTT. Translated, it gives CASSLGGRVTEKLFF.

The gene calls are TRBV7-2 and TRBJ2-1, with 12 bases aligning to TRBD1. Germline CDR1 and CDR2: SGHTA and FQGNSA. CDR3 length: 17 residues. Trimming cost V 0 bases and J 6 bases; bases outside gene matches: 6. The CDR3 protein is CASSLARRDRGRNEQFF. CDR3 bases: TGTGCCAGCAGCTTAGCACGCCGGGACAGGGGGCGCAATGAGCAGTTCTTC.

This clonotype was detected many times. This chain links TRBV12-3 or TRBV12-4 with TRBJ2-7; D is ambiguous. CDR3 length: 14 amino acids. The V and J ends lost 5 bases and 1 base respectively, with 12 bases between them. CDR3 in amino acids: CASSEKHPSYEQYF. In DNA, the CDR3 is TGTGCCAGCAGTGAAAAGCATCCGTCCTACGAGCAGTACTTC.

This clonotype was detected many times. The chain combines TRBV20-1 with TRBJ2-5; TRBD2 agrees at 7 bases. The CDR3 sequence is 16 residues long. CDR1 and CDR2 from the germline V gene are DFQATT and SNEGSKA (reference sequence). The J segment lost 0 bases and the V segment lost 0 bases, leaving 7 bases of the junction unmatched. The CDR3 sequence is CSARDSGRTYQETQYF. CDR3 in DNA: TGCAGTGCTAGAGATTCCGGGAGGACGTACCAAGAGACCCAGTACTTC.

This clonotype has a count of ten or more. This chain joins TRBV7-2 and TRBJ2-7; the D gene is possibly TRBD2 (6 bases). V was clipped by 4 bases and J by 2 bases, with 12 bases between them. Germline V gene lookup returns CDR1 SGHTA and CDR2 FQGNSA. CDR3 size: 14 residues. CDR3 coding DNA: TGTGCCAGCAGCTCTCCAACGGGGGCCTACGAGCAGTACTTC. Its protein is CASSSPTGAYEQYF.

This clonotype was seen many times. J is TRBJ2-5 and V is TRBV10-3; D unclear. V was clipped by 4 bases and J by 5 bases, with 11 bases between them. CDR1 and CDR2 from the germline V gene are ENHRY and SYGVKD. CDR3 size: 13 residues. CDR3 sequence: CAISGSREETQYF. CDR3 in DNA: TGTGCCATCAGTGGTAGCCGAGAGGAGACCCAGTACTTC.

This clonotype was observed at least ten times. The V gene is TRBV20-1, the J gene TRBJ2-5; D ambiguous. Trimming took 3 bases from V and 2 from J, leaving 13 bases between them. Germline V CDR1 and CDR2: DFQATT, SNEGSKA (reference sequence). The CDR3 sequence is 14 residues long. CDR3 region: CSARNLGEQETQYF. DNA of the CDR3: TGCAGTGCTAGGAACCTTGGGGAACAAGAGACCCAGTACTTC.

This clonotype was seen a few times. J is TRBJ1-2 and V is TRBV29-1, with D uncertain. CDR3 length equals 15 residues. CDR1 SQVTM and CDR2 ANQGSEA come from the germline V gene. Trimming left V 3 bases short and J 0 bases short, with 14 bases between. In nucleotides, the CDR3 is TGCAGCGTTGATGTGGGCCGGAAAGCTAACTATGGCTACACCTTC. Protein: CSVDVGRKANYGYTF.

The sample holds many counts of this clonotype. V is TRBV11-2 and J is TRBJ2-1, with 13 bases matching TRBD2. This CDR3 is 16 amino acids long. With 5 bases clipped from V and 7 bases from J, the junction kept 8 bases outside the gene matches. CDR1 and CDR2 from the germline V gene are SGHAT and FQNNGV. This CDR3 reads CASSRPGLAGVNEQFF. In DNA, the CDR3 is TGTGCCAGCAGCCGACCTGGACTAGCGGGAGTAAATGAGCAGTTCTTC.

This clonotype was picked up many times. V gene TRBV10-3 combines with J gene TRBJ2-1, with 10 positions matching TRBD2. CDR1 and CDR2 from the germline V gene are ENHRY and SYGVKD. The junction had 18 bases not matched to a gene; V was cut back by 10 bases and J by 9 bases. CDR3 length: 16 residues. CDR3: CATLYSSGRSPGEQFF. CDR3 bases: TGTGCCACCCTATACTCTAGCGGGAGATCGCCCGGTGAGCAGTTCTTC.

This clonotype was detected many times. The genes are TRBV7-6 and TRBJ2-3; possibly TRBD2 for D (6 bases). The germline V and J ends were trimmed by 2 bases and 3 bases, with 12 bases remaining between them. CDR3 length equals 15 residues. Germline loops: CDR1 SGHVS, CDR2 FNYEAQ. CDR3 DNA sequence: TGTGCCAGCAGCTTAACGGGCGGGACTACAGATACGCAGTATTTT. Amino acids: CASSLTGGTTDTQYF.

Many counts were recorded for this clonotype. The chain joins TRBV12-3 or TRBV12-4 to TRBJ2-1; D possibly uses TRBD1 or TRBD2 (5 bases each). V was shortened by 7 bases and J by 4 bases, with 20 bases between the two germline ends. This CDR3 is built from 16 residues. The CDR3 DNA reads TGTGCCAGCACCGGCCTCGGGACGGAACCTTACAATGAGCAGTTCTTC. This translates into CASTGLGTEPYNEQFF.

This clonotype has only a few counts. V is TRBV27 and J is TRBJ2-4; D possibly uses TRBD1 or TRBD2 (6 bases each). Trimming took off 7 bases at V and 7 bases at J, with 17 bases between the two ends. The germline V gene has CDR1 MNHEY and CDR2 SMNVEV (reference sequence). The CDR3 consists of 14 residues. The CDR3 DNA reads TGTGCCAGCAAGGAGGGGGGCAGCTTGAACATTCAGTACTTC. This sequence encodes CASKEGGSLNIQYF.

This clonotype was counted between two and nine times. The chain couples TRBV3-1 to TRBJ2-1; 8 nucleotides align to TRBD2. The CDR3 has 14 residues. CDR1 and CDR2 (germline): LGHDT, YNNKEL (reference sequence). Trimming cost V 5 bases and J 8 bases; bases outside gene matches: 8. CDR3 in DNA: TGTGCCAGCAGCTCGCTCACCGGGGGGGATGAGCAGTTCTTC. Its protein product is CASSSLTGGDEQFF.

This clonotype was counted many times. In nucleotides, the CDR3 is TGCGCCAGCAGCTACAGGGGGCCCCAAGGGGGCGAGCAGTACTTC. Translating gives CASSYRGPQGGEQYF. The V gene is TRBV5-1, the J gene TRBJ2-7, with TRBD1 matching 9 bases. Germline-derived CDR1 and CDR2 are SGHRS and YFSETQ. Trimming cost V 3 bases and J 6 bases; bases outside gene matches: 10. The length of the CDR3 is 15 residues.

This clonotype was counted at least ten times. The chain uses TRBV7-8 and TRBJ1-1; TRBD1 matches at 10 bases. The CDR3 runs 16 residues. Germline loops: CDR1 SGHVS, CDR2 FQNEAQ. With V trimmed by 1 base and J by 5 bases, 7 bases remained unmatched. The CDR3 is CASSLVTGGYGTEAFF. CDR3 DNA: TGTGCCAGCAGCTTAGTGACAGGGGGCTATGGGACTGAAGCTTTCTTT.

This clonotype showed up many times. The V and J genes are TRBV27 and TRBJ2-5; 11 bases agree with TRBD2. Trimming removed 2 bases from V and 11 bases from J; junction bases left unmatched: 7. Germline-derived CDR1 and CDR2 are MNHEY and SMNVEV (reference sequence). The CDR3 spans 14 residues. The CDR3 sequence is CASSLPGLAGHQYF. The CDR3 bases are TGTGCCAGCAGTTTACCAGGACTAGCGGGCCATCAGTACTTC.

J is TRBJ1-4 and V is TRBV20-1; D is ambiguous. Germline CDR1 DFQATT, CDR2 SNEGSKA (reference sequence). This CDR3 region has 12 residues. Trimming took 3 bases from V and 8 from J, leaving 10 bases between them. The DNA for the CDR3 is TGCAGTGCTAGGGTCGGAGGAGAAAAACTGTTTTTT. Translated: CSARVGGEKLFF.

In its sample, this clonotype was seen a few times. The genes are TRBV20-1 and TRBJ2-1; 8 positions agree with TRBD1. The length of the CDR3 is 14 residues. Germline V gives CDR1 DFQATT, CDR2 SNEGSKA (reference sequence). J gave up 5 bases and V 6 bases, and 9 bases lay outside the gene matches. CDR3 DNA sequence: TGCAGTGCACAGGGACAGGTAGGCGACAATGAGCAGTTCTTC. Its translation is CSAQGQVGDNEQFF.

J is TRBJ2-1 and V is TRBV20-1, with 8 bases lining up with TRBD2. The CDR3 spans 15 residues. The junction had 12 bases not matched to a gene; V was cut back by 7 bases and J by 4 bases. CDR1 and CDR2 from the germline V gene are DFQATT and SNEGSKA (reference sequence). The CDR3 region is CSGQSTSDTYNEQFF. As DNA, the CDR3 is TGCAGTGGGCAGTCGACTAGCGATACGTACAATGAGCAGTTCTTC.